This T cell receptor beta chain derives from a study of T cell responses to AZD1222 COVID-19 vaccine. Germline assignment: CDR1 SGHAT and CDR2 FQNNGV. The germline V and J ends were trimmed by 5 bases and 4 bases, with 23 bases remaining between them. CDR3 length: 17 residues. The method was immunoSEQ multiplex PCR; TCRdb's version includes in-frame clones alone and lacks a portion of them. The sample lists some 150,000 clones; roughly 85% were seen once. The chain combines TRBV11-2 with TRBJ1-2, with D perhaps TRBD1 (5 bases). The input for sequencing was peripheral blood, taken 28 days after the second dose of the MenACWY control vaccine. This receptor was taken from an adult who received the MenACWY meningococcal vaccine as a control. DNA of the CDR3: TGTGCCAGCAGCCAAGGTTCTAGGGAACGAGGGGTCTATGGCTACACCTTC. It specifies CASSQGSRERGVYGYTF. Complete variable domain (other parts from reference TRBV11-2 and TRBJ1-2): EAGVAQSPRYKIIEKRQSVAFWCNPISGHATLYWYQQILGQGPKLLIQFQNNGVVDDSQLPKDRFSAERLKGVDSTLKIQPAKLEDSAVYLCASSQGSRERGVYGYTFGSGTRLTVV.